These 8 T cell receptor beta chains were all obtained from the same sample, sequenced in a study of blood T cell repertoires in COVID-19. Repertoires were generated with immunoSEQ multiplex PCR, while TCRdb's copy carries only in-frame clones and drops some. The sample holds tens of thousands of clones; approximately 85% are singletons and the top ten take approximately 32%. Sequencing was performed on peripheral blood. All receptors come from a woman older than 75 with COVID-19, enrolled during active disease.

The chain combines TRBV5-1 with TRBJ2-7; 8 bases are shared with TRBD1. V lost 0 bases to trimming and J lost 3 bases; unmatched junction nucleotides: 5. This CDR3 is 15 amino acids long. Germline V gene lookup returns CDR1 SGHRS and CDR2 YFSETQ. The DNA for the CDR3 is TGCGCCAGCAGCTTGGCCGTACAGGGGGTCTACGAGCAGTACTTC. Protein sequence: CASSLAVQGVYEQYF.

The chain recombines TRBV28 with TRBJ1-6; TRBD1 might be the D (5 bases). Germline V gene lookup returns CDR1 MDHEN and CDR2 SYDVKM. This CDR3 spans 18 amino acids. V lost 5 bases to trimming and J lost 1 base, with 18 bases between them. CDR3 DNA sequence: TGTGCCAGCAGTCAGAGTAGGGGATTAGGGTCCTATAATTCACCCCTCCACTTT. Amino acids: CASSQSRGLGSYNSPLHF.

A single count supports this clone. The chain links TRBV19 to TRBJ1-4, with 10 bases that match TRBD1. In germline, CDR1 is LNHDA, CDR2 SQIVND (reference sequence). The junction had 11 bases not matched to a gene; V was cut back by 9 bases and J by 7 bases. The CDR3 covers 15 residues. CDR3 coding DNA: TGTGCCAGCAGCAAATCCGGGACAGGGGCTGAAAAACTGTTTTTT. Encoded protein: CASSKSGTGAEKLFF.

The chain has TRBV2 and TRBJ2-1; possibly TRBD2 for D (5 bases). The length of the CDR3 is 17 residues. Germline V lookup: CDR1 SNHLY, CDR2 FYNNEI. Trimming stripped 2 bases from V and 3 bases from J, with 17 bases between. CDR3 region: CASSEYFPGTSYNEQFF. CDR3 nucleotide sequence: TGTGCCAGCAGTGAATACTTTCCGGGAACAAGCTACAATGAGCAGTTCTTC. Combining the CDR3 with reference TRBV2 and TRBJ2-1 gives the whole variable domain EPEVTQTPSHQVTQMGQEVILRCVPISNHLYFYWYRQILGQKVEFLVSFYNNEISEKSEIFDDQFSVERPDGSNFTLKIRSTKLEDSAMYFCASSEYFPGTSYNEQFFGPGTRLTVL.

CDR3 coding DNA: TGTGCCAGCAGACGCGACAGTTCCAATCAGCCCCAGCATTTT. Translated: CASRRDSSNQPQHF. The chain carries TRBV6-5 and TRBJ1-5; tentatively, D is TRBD1 (5 bases). Per germline, CDR1 MNHEY and CDR2 SVGAGI. Trimming removed 6 bases from V and 3 bases from J, with 12 bases in between. The CDR3 has 14 amino acids.

The chain is built from TRBV6-5 and TRBJ2-7, with a tentative D call TRBD1 (5 bases). With 6 bases removed from V and 0 bases from J, the gap between germline ends came to 6 bases. Germline V gene sequence: CDR1 MNHEY, CDR2 SVGAGI. This CDR3 is 12 amino acids long. The CDR3: CASRGPSYEQYF. In DNA, the CDR3 is TGTGCCAGCAGGGGGCCCTCCTACGAGCAGTACTTC.

About this clone itself: The identical CDR3 is also encoded by other nucleotide sequences in the sample. This chain connects TRBV5-1 to TRBJ2-1, with D possibly TRBD1 on 5 matching bases. The CDR3 covers 15 residues. Trimming removed 3 bases from V and 0 bases from J, with 10 bases in between. From germline, CDR1 is SGHRS and CDR2 YFSETQ. CDR3 protein: CASSYRQGSYNEQFF. The CDR3 region has the DNA TGCGCCAGCAGCTACCGGCAGGGCTCCTACAATGAGCAGTTCTTC. Supplemented by reference TRBV5-1 and TRBJ2-1, the full variable domain reads KAGVTQTPRYLIKTRGQQVTLSCSPISGHRSVSWYQQTPGQGLQFLFEYFSETQRNKGNFPGRFSGRQFSNSRSEMNVSTLELGDSALYLCASSYRQGSYNEQFFGPGTRLTVL.

The chain couples TRBV5-5 to TRBJ2-7; D not resolved. CDR1 and CDR2 from the germline V gene are SGHKS and YYEKEE (reference sequence). Trimming pared 1 base from V and 2 bases from J, leaving 13 bases between. The CDR3 consists of 15 residues. CDR3 sequence reads: CASSLLFQLTYEQYF. In DNA form, the CDR3 reads TGTGCCAGCAGCTTGTTGTTTCAGTTAACCTACGAGCAGTACTTC.